The sequence of this T cell receptor beta chain was determined in a study of blood T cells in healthy people across ages. Study-wide background: In model experiments, template switching was able to capture about one barcoded beta molecule for every two T cells that were present.

This CDR3 is built from 13 residues. The germline V and J ends were trimmed by 4 bases and 4 bases, with 11 bases remaining between them. Germline values: CDR1 MNHEY, CDR2 SMNVEV (reference sequence). Researchers report isolating at least 7 million PBMCs per sample. The extraction recovered at least 5.5 micrograms of total RNA per sample. Sample-barcoded 5' priming and a J-beta primer mix drove a second PCR of roughly 6 to 12 cycles. The study obtained at least 3 million CDR3-containing paired-end reads from every sample. TCRdb redid the calling of the 5' RACE reads with MiXCR, one entry per CDR3 protein. The data show about 1.5 million distinct CDR3 sequences, with 35% to 45% seen just once and just over 4% held by the top ten.

The receptor was isolated from a woman between 18 and 30 years old in good health. The chain is built from TRBV27 and TRBJ2-7; tentatively, D is TRBD2 (6 bases). Sequencing input: blood. The CDR3 sequence is CASSWGVRYEQYF. CDR3 DNA: TGTGCCAGCAGTTGGGGGGTGAGATACGAGCAGTACTTC.